Following are 6 T cell receptor beta chains from one sample sequenced in a study of T cell responses to AZD1222 COVID-19 vaccine. The assay was immunoSEQ multiplex PCR, and TCRdb's table has in-frame clones only and misses some. The table records roughly 120,000 clones, roughly 88% of them present only once. Specimen: peripheral blood, collected on day 0 of AZD1222 vaccination. All receptors derive from an adult in good health.

The rearrangement joins TRBV19 to TRBJ1-2, with unresolved D. Trimming removed 5 bases from V and 5 bases from J, with 12 bases in between. The germline V gene has CDR1 LNHDA and CDR2 SQIVND (reference sequence). The CDR3 totals 13 residues. The CDR3 loop is CASSPGVVYGYTF. CDR3 nucleotide sequence: TGTGCCAGTAGTCCCGGGGTAGTATATGGCTACACCTTC.

This clone was seen only once. The rearrangement links TRBV5-1 to TRBJ2-7; TRBD2 aligns across 13 bases. There are 23 residues in the CDR3. Germline V lookup: CDR1 SGHRS, CDR2 YFSETQ. V gave up 3 bases and J gave up 5 bases; unmatched junction bases: 29. The CDR3 loop is CASSSYPGLAGTGGRTNKDEQYF. The CDR3 nucleotides are TGCGCCAGCAGCTCTTACCCGGGACTAGCGGGAACGGGGGGGAGGACGAACAAGGACGAGCAGTACTTC.

The gene calls are TRBV6-5 and TRBJ1-5; the D gene is possibly TRBD1 (6 bases). Between the trimmed V and J ends, which lost 7 bases and 6 bases, there was a span of 19 bases. There are 15 residues in the CDR3. Germline lookup yields CDR1 MNHEY and CDR2 SVGAGI. CDR3 in amino acids: CASTLTTGSFQPQHF. In nucleotides, the CDR3 is TGTGCCAGCACCCTTACCACAGGGTCCTTTCAGCCCCAGCATTTT.

The V gene is TRBV5-6, the J gene TRBJ2-1; 10 nucleotides match TRBD2. Germline V gives CDR1 SGHDT, CDR2 YYEEEE. The CDR3 contains 15 residues. V was pared by 3 bases and J by 8 bases, with 8 bases of the junction left unmatched. The CDR3 is CASSSLAGNRDEQFF. In nucleotides, the CDR3 is TGTGCCAGCAGCTCACTAGCGGGGAATAGGGATGAGCAGTTCTTC.

The chain employs TRBV6-1 and TRBJ1-1; the D is unclear. The CDR3 length is 15 residues. Trimming removed 1 base from V and 0 bases from J, with 9 bases in between. Per germline, CDR1 MNHNS and CDR2 SASEGT. In nucleotides, the CDR3 is TGTGCCAGCAGTGAAGAGCGGGTTCTGAACACTGAAGCTTTCTTT. This translates into CASSEERVLNTEAFF.

Only one count was recorded for this clone. The rearrangement joins TRBV7-3 to TRBJ2-1, with 7 bases that match TRBD2. The CDR3 is 15 residues long. The germline V gene encodes CDR1 SGHTA and CDR2 FQGTGA. Trimming took 4 bases from V and 4 from J; bases not matched to a gene: 7. In DNA, the CDR3 is TGTGCCAGCAGCTCGGAGGGCGGGAGATACAATGAGCAGTTCTTC. Protein: CASSSEGGRYNEQFF.